This T cell receptor beta chain appears in the sequencing data of a study of circulating CD8 cells and anti-PD-1 response in melanoma. Study-wide background: Anti-PD-1 was first-line therapy for about 50% of the 13 patients.

TCR libraries were prepared from roughly 14 ng of total RNA with the QIAseq Immune Repertoire TCR panel. One entry per CDR3 protein results from TCRdb running MiXCR on the reads. The table lists 200 to 250 distinct CDR3 sequences, more than 11% of them singletons, with 55% to 80% in the top ten. Sorting of live CD3+CD8+TCRalphabeta+ cells by PD-1 and/or TIGIT gave four subsets. Points on this clonotype: The junction does not match germline at one end; this may be a read error.

Material: CD8+ T cells from PBMCs, obtained at baseline or after one month of anti-PD-1 therapy (not recorded which). This sequence was found in a human donor with melanoma.

The CDR3 here is CSARDQSRSGNTIYF. As DNA, the CDR3 is TGCAGTGCTAGAGATCAATCGCGCTCTGGAAACACCATATATTTC. The chain recombines TRBV20-1 with TRBJ1-3; no definite D call. This CDR3 has 15 residues. Germline loops: CDR1 DFQATT, CDR2 SNEGSKA (reference sequence).